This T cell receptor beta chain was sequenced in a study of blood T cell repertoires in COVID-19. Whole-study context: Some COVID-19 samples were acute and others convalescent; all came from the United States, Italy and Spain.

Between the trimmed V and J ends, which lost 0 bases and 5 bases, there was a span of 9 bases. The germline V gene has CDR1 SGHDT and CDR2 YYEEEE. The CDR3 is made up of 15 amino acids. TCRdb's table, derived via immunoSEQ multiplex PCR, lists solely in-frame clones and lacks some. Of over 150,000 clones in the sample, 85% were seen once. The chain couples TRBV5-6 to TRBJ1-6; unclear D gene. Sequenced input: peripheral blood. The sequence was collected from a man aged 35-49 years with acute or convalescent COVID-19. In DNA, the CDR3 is TGTGCCAGCAGCTTGGGCTCCCGGGATAATTCACCCCTCCACTTT. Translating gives CASSLGSRDNSPLHF.